This T cell receptor beta chain was profiled in a study of blood T cell repertoires in COVID-19. Turning to the study itself: COVID-19 samples, acute and convalescent, were from the United States, Italy and Spain. In each case, the material was cDNA or gDNA derived from T cells, B-cell-depleted T cells, or PBMCs.

Methods used by the authors: The assay estimated nucleated cells by amplifying reference gene primers. Assay: immunoSEQ multiplex PCR; the TCRdb copy retains only in-frame clones and omits some. That table gives V, J and clone size, and the DNA gave D and trimming. The table shows around 260,000 clones, with less than 90% occurring only once. The table lists this clone with a few counts. The CDR3 extends over 12 amino acids. J gave up 8 bases and V 6 bases, and 4 bases lay outside the gene matches. Germline lookup yields CDR1 LNHDA and CDR2 SQIVND (reference sequence). Sequenced material: peripheral blood. This chain connects TRBV19 to TRBJ1-5; 7 bases match TRBD1. The TCR was taken from a man aged 25 to 40 with active or convalescent COVID-19. The CDR3 region has the DNA TGTGCCAGTAGCCCGACAGGGAAGCCCCAGCATTTT. It specifies CASSPTGKPQHF.